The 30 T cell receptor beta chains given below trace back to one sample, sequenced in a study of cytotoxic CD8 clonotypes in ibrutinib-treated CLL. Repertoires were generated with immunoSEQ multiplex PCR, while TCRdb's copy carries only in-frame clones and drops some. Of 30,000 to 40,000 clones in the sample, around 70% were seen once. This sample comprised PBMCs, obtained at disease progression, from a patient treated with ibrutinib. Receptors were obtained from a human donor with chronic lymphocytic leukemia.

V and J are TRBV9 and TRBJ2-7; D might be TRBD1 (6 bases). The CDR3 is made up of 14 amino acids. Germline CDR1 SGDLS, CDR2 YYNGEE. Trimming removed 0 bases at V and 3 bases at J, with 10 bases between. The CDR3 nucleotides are TGTGCCAGCAGCGTAGGATCAGGGGTCTACGAGCAGTACTTC. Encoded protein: CASSVGSGVYEQYF.

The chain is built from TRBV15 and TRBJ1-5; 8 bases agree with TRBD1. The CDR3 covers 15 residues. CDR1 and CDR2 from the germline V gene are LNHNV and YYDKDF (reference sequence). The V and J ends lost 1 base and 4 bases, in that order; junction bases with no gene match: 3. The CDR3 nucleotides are TGTGCCACCAGCAGAGGGACAGGGATGAATCAGCCCCAGCATTTT. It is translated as CATSRGTGMNQPQHF.

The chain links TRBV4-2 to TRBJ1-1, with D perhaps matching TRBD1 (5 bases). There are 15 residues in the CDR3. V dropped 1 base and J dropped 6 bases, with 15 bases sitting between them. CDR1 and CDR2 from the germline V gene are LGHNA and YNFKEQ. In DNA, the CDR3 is TGTGCCAGCAGCCAAGGGTCAGCTATGGGGCCTGAAGCTTTCTTT. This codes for CASSQGSAMGPEAFF.

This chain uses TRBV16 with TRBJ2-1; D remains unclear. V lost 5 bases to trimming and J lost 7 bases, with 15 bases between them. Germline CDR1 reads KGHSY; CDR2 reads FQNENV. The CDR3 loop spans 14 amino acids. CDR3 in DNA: TGTGCCAGCAGCTCCCCTTTGGGGATAAATGAGCAGTTCTTC. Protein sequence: CASSSPLGINEQFF. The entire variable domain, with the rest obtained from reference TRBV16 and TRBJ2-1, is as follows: GEEVAQTPKHLVRGEGQKAKLYCAPIKGHSYVFWYQQVLKNEFKFLISFQNENVFDETGMPKERFSAKCLPNSPCSLEIQATKLEDSAVYFCASSSPLGINEQFFGPGTRLTVL.

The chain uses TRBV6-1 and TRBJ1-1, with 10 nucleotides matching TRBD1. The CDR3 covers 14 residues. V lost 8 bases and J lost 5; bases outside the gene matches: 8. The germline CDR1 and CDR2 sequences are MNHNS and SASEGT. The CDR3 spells CASPPGQGWTEAFF. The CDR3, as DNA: TGTGCCAGCCCGCCGGGACAGGGGTGGACTGAAGCTTTCTTT.

This CDR3 reads CAYGIGGETQYF. For the CDR3, the DNA is TGTGCCTACGGGATAGGTGGGGAGACCCAGTACTTC. The V gene is TRBV30, the J gene TRBJ2-5; D perhaps matches TRBD2 (5 bases). Trimming pared 7 bases from V and 5 bases from J, leaving 14 bases between. The CDR3 consists of 12 residues. Germline V gene sequence: CDR1 GTSNPN, CDR2 SVGIG (reference sequence).

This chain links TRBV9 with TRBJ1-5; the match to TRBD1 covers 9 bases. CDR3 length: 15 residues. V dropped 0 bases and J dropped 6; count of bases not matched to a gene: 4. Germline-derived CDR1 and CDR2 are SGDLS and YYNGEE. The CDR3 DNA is TGTGCCAGCAGCGTAGAGGGACAGGGTGGTCAGCCCCAGCATTTT. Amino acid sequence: CASSVEGQGGQPQHF.

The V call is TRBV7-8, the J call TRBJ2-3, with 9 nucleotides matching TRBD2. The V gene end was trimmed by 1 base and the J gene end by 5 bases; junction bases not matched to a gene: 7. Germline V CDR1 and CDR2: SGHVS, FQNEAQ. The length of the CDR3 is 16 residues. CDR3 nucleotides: TGTGCCAGCAGCTTAGAGGCTAGCGGGAATGGAGATACGCAGTATTTT. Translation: CASSLEASGNGDTQYF. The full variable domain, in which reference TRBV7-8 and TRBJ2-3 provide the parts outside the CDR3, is GAGVSQSPRYKVAKRGQDVALRCDPISGHVSLFWYQQALGQGPEFLTYFQNEAQLDKSGLPSDRFFAERPEGSVSTLKIQRTQQEDSAVYLCASSLEASGNGDTQYFGPGTRLTVL.

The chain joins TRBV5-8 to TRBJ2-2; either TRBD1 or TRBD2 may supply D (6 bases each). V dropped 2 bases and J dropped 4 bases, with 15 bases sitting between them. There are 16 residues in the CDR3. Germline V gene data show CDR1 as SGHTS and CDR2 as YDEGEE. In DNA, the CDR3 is TGTGCCAGCAGCTTAGTGCGGGACACTCCCACCGGGGAGCTGTTTTTT. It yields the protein CASSLVRDTPTGELFF.

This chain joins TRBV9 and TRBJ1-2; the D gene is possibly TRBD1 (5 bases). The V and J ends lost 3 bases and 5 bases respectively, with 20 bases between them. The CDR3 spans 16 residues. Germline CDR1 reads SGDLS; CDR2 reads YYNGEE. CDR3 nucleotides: TGTGCCAGCAGCGGTGGAGGGACTCTGGGAGCTTATGGCTACACCTTC. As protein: CASSGGGTLGAYGYTF.

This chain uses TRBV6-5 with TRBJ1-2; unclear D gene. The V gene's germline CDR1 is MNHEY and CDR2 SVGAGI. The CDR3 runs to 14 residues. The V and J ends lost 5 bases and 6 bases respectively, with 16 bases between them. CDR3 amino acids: CASSLQGGGDGYTF. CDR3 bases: TGTGCCAGCAGTCTTCAAGGCGGTGGGGATGGCTACACCTTC.

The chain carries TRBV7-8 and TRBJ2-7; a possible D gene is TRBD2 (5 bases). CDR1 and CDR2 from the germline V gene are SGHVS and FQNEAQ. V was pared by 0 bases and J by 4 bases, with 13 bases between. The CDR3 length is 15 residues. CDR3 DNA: TGTGCCAGCAGCTTAGCGCCGGACTCTCCGTACGAGCAGTACTTC. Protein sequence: CASSLAPDSPYEQYF.

The CDR3 DNA sequence: TGTGCCAGCATTCGAGGTGGGGAAAACATTCAGTACTTC. Translation gives CASIRGGENIQYF. This rearrangement joins TRBV6-1 to TRBJ2-4; D is uncertain. The CDR3 is 13 amino acids. CDR1 and CDR2 (germline): MNHNS, SASEGT. Trimming shortened V by 7 bases and J by 5 bases, and 12 bases separated the two germline ends.

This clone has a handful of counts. CDR3: CASSVGGSSTDTQYF. The CDR3 DNA is TGTGCCAGCAGCGTAGGAGGGTCTAGCACAGATACGCAGTATTTT. The rearrangement links TRBV9 to TRBJ2-3; a possible D gene is TRBD2 (5 bases). The germline gives CDR1 SGDLS, CDR2 YYNGEE. Trimming took off 0 bases at V and 0 bases at J, with 8 bases between the two ends. This CDR3 region has 15 residues. Together with reference TRBV9 and TRBJ2-3, the CDR3 gives the full variable domain: DSGVTQTPKHLITATGQRVTLRCSPRSGDLSVYWYQQSLDQGLQFLIQYYNGEERAKGNILERFSAQQFPDLHSELNLSSLELGDSALYFCASSVGGSSTDTQYFGPGTRLTVL.

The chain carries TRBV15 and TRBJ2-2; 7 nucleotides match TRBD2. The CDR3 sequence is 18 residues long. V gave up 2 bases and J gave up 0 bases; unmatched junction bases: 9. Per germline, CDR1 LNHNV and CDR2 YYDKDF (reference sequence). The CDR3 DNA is TGTGCCACCAGCAGACTTAATTCAGGGAGGGCGAACACCGGGGAGCTGTTTTTT. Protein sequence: CATSRLNSGRANTGELFF.

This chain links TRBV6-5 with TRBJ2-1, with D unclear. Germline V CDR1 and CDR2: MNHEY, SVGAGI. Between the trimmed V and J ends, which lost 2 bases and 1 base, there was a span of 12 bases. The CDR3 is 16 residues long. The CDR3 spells CASSYIPSTSYNEQFF. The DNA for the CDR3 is TGTGCCAGCAGTTACATCCCCAGTACATCCTACAATGAGCAGTTCTTC.

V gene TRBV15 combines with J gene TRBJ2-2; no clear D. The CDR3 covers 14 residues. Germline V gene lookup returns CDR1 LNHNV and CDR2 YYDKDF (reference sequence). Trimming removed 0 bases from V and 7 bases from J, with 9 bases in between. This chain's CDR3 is CATSRDMGGGELFF. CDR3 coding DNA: TGTGCCACCAGCAGAGACATGGGTGGCGGGGAGCTGTTTTTT.

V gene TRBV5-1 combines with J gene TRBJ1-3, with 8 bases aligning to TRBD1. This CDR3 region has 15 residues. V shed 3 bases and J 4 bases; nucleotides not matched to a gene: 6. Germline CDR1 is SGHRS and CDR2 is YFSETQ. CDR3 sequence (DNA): TGCGCCAGCAGCTCTTCCGGACAGGGAGGAAACACCATATATTTT. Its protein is CASSSSGQGGNTIYF.

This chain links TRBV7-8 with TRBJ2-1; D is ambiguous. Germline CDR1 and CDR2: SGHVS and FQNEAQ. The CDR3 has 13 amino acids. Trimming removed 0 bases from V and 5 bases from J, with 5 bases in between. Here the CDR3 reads CASSLAWNNEQFF. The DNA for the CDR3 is TGTGCCAGCAGCTTAGCGTGGAACAATGAGCAGTTCTTC.

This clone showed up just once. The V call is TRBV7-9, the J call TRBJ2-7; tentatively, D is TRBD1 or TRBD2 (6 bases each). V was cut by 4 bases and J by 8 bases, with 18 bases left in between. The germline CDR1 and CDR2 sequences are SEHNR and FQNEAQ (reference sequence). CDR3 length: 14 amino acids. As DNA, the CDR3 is TGTGCCAGCAGCTCCCCGGGGGCGCGAGGCAAGCAGTACTTC. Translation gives CASSSPGARGKQYF.

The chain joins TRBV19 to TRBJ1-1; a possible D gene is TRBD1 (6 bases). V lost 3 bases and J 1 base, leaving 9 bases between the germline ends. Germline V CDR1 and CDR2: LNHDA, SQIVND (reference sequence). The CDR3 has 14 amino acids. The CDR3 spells CASSIGQTNTEAFF. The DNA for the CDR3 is TGTGCCAGTAGTATCGGACAGACGAACACTGAAGCTTTCTTT.

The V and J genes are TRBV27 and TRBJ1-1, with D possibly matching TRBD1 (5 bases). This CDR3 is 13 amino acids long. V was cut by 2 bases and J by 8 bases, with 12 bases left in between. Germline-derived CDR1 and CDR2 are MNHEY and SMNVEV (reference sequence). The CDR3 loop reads CASSLGAPSEAFF. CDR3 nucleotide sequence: TGTGCCAGCAGTTTAGGGGCGCCCTCCGAAGCTTTCTTT.

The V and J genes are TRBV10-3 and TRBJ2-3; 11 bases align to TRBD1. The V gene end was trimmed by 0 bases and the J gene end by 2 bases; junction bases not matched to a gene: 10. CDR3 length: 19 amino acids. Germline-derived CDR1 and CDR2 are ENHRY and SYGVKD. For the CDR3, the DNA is TGTGCCATCAGTGAGTCTTATGCGGGGACAGGGGGAATCACAGATACGCAGTATTTT. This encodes CAISESYAGTGGITDTQYF.

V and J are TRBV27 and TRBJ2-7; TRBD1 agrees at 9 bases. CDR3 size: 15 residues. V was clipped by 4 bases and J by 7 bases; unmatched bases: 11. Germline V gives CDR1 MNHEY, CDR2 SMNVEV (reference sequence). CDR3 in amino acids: CASSSTQGAKVEQYF. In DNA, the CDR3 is TGTGCCAGCAGTTCAACACAGGGGGCGAAAGTAGAGCAGTACTTC.

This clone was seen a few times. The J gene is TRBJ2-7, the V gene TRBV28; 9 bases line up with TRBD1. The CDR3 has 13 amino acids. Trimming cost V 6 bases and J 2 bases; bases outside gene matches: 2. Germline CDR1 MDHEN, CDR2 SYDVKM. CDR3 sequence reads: CASSRQGAYEQYF. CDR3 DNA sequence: TGTGCCAGCAGCAGACAGGGGGCCTACGAGCAGTACTTC. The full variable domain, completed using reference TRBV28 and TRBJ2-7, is DVKVTQSSRYLVKRTGEKVFLECVQDMDHENMFWYRQDPGLGLRLIYFSYDVKMKEKGDIPEGYSVSREKKERFSLILESASTNQTSMYLCASSRQGAYEQYFGPGTRLTVT.

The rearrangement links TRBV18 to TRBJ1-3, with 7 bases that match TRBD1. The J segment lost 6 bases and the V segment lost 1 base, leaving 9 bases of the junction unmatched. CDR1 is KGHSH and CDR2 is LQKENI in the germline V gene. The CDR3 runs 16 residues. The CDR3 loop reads CASSPQSQGQKNTIYF. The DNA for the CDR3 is TGTGCCAGCTCACCACAGAGCCAGGGACAGAAAAACACCATATATTTT. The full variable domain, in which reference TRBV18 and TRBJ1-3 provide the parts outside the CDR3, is NAGVMQNPRHLVRRRGQEARLRCSPMKGHSHVYWYRQLPEEGLKFMVYLQKENIIDESGMPKERFSAEFPKEGPSILRIQQVVRGDSAAYFCASSPQSQGQKNTIYFGEGSWLTVV.

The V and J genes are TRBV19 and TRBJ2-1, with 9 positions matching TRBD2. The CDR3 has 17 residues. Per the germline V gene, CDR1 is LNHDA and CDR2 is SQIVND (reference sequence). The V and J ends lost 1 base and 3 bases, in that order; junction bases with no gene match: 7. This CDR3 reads CASSIVTSGGVYNEQFF. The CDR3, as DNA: TGTGCCAGTAGTATAGTGACTAGCGGAGGGGTCTACAATGAGCAGTTCTTC.

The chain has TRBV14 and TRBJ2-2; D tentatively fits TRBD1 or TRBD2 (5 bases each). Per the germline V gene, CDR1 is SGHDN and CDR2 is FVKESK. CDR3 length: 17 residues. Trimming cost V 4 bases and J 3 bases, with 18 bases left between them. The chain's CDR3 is CASSLGTDSLDTGELFF. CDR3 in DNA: TGTGCCAGCAGCCTAGGGACCGACTCCCTAGACACCGGGGAGCTGTTTTTT.

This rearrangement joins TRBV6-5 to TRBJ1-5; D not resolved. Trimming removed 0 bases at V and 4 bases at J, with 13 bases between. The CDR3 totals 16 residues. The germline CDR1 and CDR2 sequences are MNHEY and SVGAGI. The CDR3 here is CASSYSRPGSNQPQHF. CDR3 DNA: TGTGCCAGCAGTTACTCTCGTCCGGGCTCAAATCAGCCCCAGCATTTT.

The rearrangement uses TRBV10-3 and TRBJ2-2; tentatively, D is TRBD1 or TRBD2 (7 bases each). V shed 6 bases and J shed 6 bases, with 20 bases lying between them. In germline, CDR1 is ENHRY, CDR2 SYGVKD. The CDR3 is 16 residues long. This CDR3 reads CAISPGGGYEAGELFF. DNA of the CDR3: TGTGCCATCAGCCCAGGGGGAGGGTACGAGGCCGGGGAGCTGTTTTTT.